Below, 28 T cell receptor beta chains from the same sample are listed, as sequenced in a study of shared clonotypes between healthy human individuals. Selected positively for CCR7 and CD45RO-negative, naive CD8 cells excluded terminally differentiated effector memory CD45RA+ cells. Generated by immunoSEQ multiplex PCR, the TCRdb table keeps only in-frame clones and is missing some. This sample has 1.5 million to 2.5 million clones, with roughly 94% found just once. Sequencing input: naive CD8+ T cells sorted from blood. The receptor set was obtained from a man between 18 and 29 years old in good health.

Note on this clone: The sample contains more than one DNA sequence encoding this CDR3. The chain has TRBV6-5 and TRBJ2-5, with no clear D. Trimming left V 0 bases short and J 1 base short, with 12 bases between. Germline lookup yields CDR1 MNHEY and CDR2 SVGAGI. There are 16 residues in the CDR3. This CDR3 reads CASSYSLAGLQETQYF. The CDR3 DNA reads TGTGCCAGCAGTTACTCGTTGGCAGGCCTCCAAGAGACCCAGTACTTC.

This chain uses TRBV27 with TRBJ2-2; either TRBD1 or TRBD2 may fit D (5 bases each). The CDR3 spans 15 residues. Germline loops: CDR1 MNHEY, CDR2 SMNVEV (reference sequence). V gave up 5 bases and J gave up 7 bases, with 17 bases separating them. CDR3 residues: CASSPWADGGGELFF. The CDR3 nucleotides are TGTGCCAGCAGTCCCTGGGCGGATGGGGGCGGGGAGCTGTTTTTT.

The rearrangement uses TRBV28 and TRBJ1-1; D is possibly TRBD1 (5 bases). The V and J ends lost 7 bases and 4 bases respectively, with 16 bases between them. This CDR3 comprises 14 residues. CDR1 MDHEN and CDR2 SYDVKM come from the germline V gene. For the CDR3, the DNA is TGTGCCAGCATTTTTCGTATGGGGGGCACTGAAGCTTTCTTT. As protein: CASIFRMGGTEAFF.

The chain's CDR3 is CASSSRGLAGSTYNEQFF. For the CDR3, the DNA is TGTGCCAGCAGCTCCCGGGGACTAGCGGGGAGCACCTACAATGAGCAGTTCTTC. The chain combines TRBV7-2 with TRBJ2-1; 13 bases are shared with TRBD2. Germline CDR1 SGHTA, CDR2 FQGNSA. The CDR3 runs 18 residues. Germline trimming cut 4 bases from V and 2 bases from J; bases unmatched to any gene: 8.

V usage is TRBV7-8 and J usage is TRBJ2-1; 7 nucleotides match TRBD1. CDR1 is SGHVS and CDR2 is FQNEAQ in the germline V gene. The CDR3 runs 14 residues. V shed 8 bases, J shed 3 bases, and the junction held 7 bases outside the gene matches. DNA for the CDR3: TGTGCCAGCTTAGACAGGGAAATCTACAATGAGCAGTTCTTC. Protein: CASLDREIYNEQFF.

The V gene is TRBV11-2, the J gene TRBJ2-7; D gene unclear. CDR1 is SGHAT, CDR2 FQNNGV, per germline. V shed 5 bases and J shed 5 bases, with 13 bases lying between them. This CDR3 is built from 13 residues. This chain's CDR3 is CASSPIEDHEQYF. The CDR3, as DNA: TGTGCCAGCAGCCCGATCGAAGACCACGAGCAGTACTTC.

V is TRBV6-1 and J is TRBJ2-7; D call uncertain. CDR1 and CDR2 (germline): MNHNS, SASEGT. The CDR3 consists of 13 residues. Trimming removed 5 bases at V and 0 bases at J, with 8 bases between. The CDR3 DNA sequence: TGTGCCAGCAGTCAGTATAGCTCCTACGAGCAGTACTTC. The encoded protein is CASSQYSSYEQYF.

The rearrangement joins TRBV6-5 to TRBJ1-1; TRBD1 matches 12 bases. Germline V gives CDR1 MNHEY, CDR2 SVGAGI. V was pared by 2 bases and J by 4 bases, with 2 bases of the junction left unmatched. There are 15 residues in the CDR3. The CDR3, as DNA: TGTGCCAGCAGTTACGGGACAGGGGGCGTCACTGAAGCTTTCTTT. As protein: CASSYGTGGVTEAFF.

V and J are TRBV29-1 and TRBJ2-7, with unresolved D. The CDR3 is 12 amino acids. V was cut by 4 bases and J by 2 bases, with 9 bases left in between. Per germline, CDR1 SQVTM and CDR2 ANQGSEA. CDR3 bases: TGCAGCGTTGTCGGACCCACCTACGAGCAGTACTTC. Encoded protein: CSVVGPTYEQYF.

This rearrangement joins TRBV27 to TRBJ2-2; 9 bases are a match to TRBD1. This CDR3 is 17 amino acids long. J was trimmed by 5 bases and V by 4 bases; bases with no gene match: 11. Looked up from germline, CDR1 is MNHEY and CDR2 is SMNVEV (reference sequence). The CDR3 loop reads CASSYNAGTGRTGELFF. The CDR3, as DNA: TGTGCCAGCAGTTACAATGCCGGGACAGGGAGGACCGGGGAGCTGTTTTTT.

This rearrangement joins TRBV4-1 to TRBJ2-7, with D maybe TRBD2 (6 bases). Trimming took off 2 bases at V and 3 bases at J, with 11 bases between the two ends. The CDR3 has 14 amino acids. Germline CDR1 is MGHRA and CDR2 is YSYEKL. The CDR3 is CASSQTGGIYEQYF. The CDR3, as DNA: TGCGCCAGCAGCCAAACGGGCGGGATCTACGAGCAGTACTTC.

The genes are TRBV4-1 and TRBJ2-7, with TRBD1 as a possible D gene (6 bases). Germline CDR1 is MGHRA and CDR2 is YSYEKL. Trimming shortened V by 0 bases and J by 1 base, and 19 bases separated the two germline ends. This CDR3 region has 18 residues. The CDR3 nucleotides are TGCGCCAGCAGCCAAGAGCCGGTGACAGGTCTCCTTTCCTACGAGCAGTACTTC. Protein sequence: CASSQEPVTGLLSYEQYF.

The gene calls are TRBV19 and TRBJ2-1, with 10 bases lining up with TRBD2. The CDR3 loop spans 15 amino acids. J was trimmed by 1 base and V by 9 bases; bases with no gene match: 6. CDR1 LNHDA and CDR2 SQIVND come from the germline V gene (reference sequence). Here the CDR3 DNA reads TGTGCCAGCCTCCCTAGCGGGGGATCCTACAATGAGCAGTTCTTC. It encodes CASLPSGGSYNEQFF.

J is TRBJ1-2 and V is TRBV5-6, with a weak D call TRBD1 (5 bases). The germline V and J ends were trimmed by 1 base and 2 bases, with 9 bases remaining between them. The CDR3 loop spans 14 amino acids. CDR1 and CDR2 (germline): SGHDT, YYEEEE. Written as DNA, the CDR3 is TGTGCCAGCAGCTTGACCAGGGCCAACTATGGCTACACCTTC. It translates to CASSLTRANYGYTF.

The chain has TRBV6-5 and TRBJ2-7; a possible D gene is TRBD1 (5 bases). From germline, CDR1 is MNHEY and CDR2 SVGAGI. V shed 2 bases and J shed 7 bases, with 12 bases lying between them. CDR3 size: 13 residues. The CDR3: CASSYGPQEEQYF. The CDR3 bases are TGTGCCAGCAGTTACGGTCCACAGGAAGAGCAGTACTTC.

CDR3 region: CASSLWADSNQPQHF. As DNA, the CDR3 is TGTGCCAGCAGTTTATGGGCGGATAGCAATCAGCCCCAGCATTTT. J is TRBJ1-5 and V is TRBV28, with D hard to call. CDR3 size: 15 residues. Trimming pared 0 bases from V and 0 bases from J, leaving 6 bases between. CDR1 and CDR2 from the germline V gene are MDHEN and SYDVKM.

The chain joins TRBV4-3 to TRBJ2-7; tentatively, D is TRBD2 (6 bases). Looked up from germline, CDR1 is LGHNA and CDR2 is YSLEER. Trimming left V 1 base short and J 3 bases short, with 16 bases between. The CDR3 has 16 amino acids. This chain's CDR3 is CASSQGLVAENYEQYF. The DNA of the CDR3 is TGCGCCAGCAGCCAAGGGTTAGTAGCGGAGAACTACGAGCAGTACTTC.

The CDR3 DNA reads TGTGCCAGCAGCTCACTCCGGGACACTTTTAACTATGGCTACACCTTC. Its protein is CASSSLRDTFNYGYTF. V and J are TRBV4-2 and TRBJ1-2; the D gene is possibly TRBD1 (6 bases). Germline-derived CDR1 and CDR2 are LGHNA and YNFKEQ. CDR3 length equals 16 residues. V was pared by 5 bases and J by 1 base, with 17 bases between.

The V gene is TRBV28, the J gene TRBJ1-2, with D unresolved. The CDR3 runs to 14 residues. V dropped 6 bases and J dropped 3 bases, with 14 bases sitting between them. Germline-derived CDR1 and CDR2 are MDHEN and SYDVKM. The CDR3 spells CASSLPETYYGYTF. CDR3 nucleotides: TGTGCCAGCAGCCTCCCTGAAACTTACTATGGCTACACCTTC.

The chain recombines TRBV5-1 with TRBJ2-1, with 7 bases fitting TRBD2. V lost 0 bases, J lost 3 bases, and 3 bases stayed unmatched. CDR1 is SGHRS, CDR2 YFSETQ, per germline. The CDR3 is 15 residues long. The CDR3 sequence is CASSLELAFYNEQFF. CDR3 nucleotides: TGCGCCAGCAGCTTGGAACTAGCGTTCTACAATGAGCAGTTCTTC.

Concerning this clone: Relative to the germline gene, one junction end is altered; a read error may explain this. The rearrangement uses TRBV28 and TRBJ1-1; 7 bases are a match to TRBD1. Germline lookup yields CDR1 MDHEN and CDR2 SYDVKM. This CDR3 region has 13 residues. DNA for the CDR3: TGTGCCAGCACTTTAGACAGGGACGCTGAAGCTTTCTTT. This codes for CASTLDRDAEAFF.

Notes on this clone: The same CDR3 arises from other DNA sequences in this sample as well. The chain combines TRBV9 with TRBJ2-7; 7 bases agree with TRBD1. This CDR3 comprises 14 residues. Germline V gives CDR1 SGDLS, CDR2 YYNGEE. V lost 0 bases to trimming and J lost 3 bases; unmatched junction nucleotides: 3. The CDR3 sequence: CASSVGDSFYEQYF. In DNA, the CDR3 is TGTGCCAGCAGCGTAGGGGACAGCTTCTACGAGCAGTACTTC.

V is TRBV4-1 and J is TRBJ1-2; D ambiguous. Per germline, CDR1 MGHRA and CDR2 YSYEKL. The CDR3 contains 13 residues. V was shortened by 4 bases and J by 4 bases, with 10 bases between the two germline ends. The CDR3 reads CASSPISSYGYTF. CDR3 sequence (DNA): TGCGCCAGCAGCCCGATAAGTTCCTATGGCTACACCTTC.

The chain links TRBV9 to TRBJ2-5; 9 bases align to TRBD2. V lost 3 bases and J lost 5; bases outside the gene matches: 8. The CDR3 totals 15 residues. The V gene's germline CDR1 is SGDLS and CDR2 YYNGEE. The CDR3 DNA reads TGTGCCAGCAGCGCCGGGACTAGCTTCGAGGAGACCCAGTACTTC. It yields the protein CASSAGTSFEETQYF.

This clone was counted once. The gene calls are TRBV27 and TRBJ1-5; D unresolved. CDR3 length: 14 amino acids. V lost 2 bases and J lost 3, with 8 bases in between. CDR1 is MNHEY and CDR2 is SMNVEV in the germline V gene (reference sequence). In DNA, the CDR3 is TGTGCCAGCAGTTTAACGGCTACCAATCAGCCCCAGCATTTT. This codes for CASSLTATNQPQHF.

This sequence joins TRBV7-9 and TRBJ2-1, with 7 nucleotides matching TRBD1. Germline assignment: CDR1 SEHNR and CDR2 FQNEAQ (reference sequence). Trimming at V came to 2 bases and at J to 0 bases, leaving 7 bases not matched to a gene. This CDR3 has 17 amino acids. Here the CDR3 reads CASSLFPGQDSYNEQFF. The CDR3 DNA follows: TGTGCCAGCAGCTTATTCCCTGGACAGGACTCCTACAATGAGCAGTTCTTC.

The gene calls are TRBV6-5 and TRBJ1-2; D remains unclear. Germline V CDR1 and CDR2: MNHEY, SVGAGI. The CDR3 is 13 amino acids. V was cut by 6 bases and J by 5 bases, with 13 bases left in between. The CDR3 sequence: CASRPSLIYGYTF. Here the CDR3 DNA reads TGTGCCAGCAGACCCTCGCTTATTTATGGCTACACCTTC.

The CDR3 sequence is CAWTGRTYNEQFF. CDR3 DNA: TGTGCCTGGACCGGACGGACCTACAATGAGCAGTTCTTC. This chain joins TRBV30 and TRBJ2-1; no reliable D call. V shed 4 bases and J shed 2 bases, with 9 bases lying between them. Germline CDR1 and CDR2: GTSNPN and SVGIG (reference sequence). The length of the CDR3 is 13 residues.